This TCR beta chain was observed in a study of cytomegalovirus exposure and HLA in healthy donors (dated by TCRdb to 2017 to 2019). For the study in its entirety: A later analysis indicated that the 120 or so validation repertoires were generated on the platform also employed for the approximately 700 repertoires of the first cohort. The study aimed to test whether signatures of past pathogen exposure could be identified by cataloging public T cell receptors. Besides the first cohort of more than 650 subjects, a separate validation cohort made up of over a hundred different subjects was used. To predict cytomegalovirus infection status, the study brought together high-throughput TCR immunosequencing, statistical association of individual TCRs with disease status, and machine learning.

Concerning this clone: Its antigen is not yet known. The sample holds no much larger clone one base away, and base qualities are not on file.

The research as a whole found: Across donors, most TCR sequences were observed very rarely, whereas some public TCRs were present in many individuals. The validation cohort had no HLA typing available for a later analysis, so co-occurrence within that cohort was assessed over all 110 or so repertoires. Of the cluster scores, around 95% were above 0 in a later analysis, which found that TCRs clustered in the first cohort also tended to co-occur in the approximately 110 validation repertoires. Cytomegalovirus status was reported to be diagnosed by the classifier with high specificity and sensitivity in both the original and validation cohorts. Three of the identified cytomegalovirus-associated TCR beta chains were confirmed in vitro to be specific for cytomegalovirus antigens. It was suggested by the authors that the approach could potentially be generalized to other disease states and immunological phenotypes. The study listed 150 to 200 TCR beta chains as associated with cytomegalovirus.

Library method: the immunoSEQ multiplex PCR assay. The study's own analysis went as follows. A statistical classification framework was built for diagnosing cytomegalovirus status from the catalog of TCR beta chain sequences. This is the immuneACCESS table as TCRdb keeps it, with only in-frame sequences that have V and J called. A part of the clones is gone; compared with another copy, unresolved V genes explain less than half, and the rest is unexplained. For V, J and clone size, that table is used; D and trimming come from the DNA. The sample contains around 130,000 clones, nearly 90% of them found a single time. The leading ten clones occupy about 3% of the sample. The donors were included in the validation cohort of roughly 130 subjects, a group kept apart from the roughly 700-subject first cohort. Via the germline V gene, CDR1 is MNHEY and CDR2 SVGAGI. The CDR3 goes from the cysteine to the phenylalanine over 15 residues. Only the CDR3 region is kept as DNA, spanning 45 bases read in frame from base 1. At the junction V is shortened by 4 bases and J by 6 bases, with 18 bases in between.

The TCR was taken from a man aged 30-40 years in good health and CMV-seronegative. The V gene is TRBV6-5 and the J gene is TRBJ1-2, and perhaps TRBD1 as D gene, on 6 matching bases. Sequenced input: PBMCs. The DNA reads TGTGCCAGCAGTTCCTTTGGGACACGCCTCGATGGCTACACCTTC. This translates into CASSSFGTRLDGYTF.